This T cell receptor beta chain derives from a study of vaccination effects on CD4 cells after COVID-19. Study in general: Post-vaccine sampling occurred a median 72 days after the second dose. Whole-study results and caveats: Cross-reactivity with common cold coronaviruses was shown by only 1 of 255 vaccine-induced clones in healthy vaccinees.

Antigen-specific CD4+ T cells were expanded with viral peptide pools in the ViraFEST assay before sequencing. Having been cultured for 10 days, the cells underwent CD4+ T cell isolation. All participants had two doses of either the BNT162b2 or mRNA-1273 vaccine. Cultures received IL-2 medium that replaced half the medium on days 3 and 7. TCRdb's copy holds only in-frame clones and misses some; the assay was immunoSEQ multiplex PCR. The profile shows under 50,000 clones, 82% of them singletons. The V segment lost 4 bases and the J segment 8 bases; nucleotides outside the gene matches: 6. This CDR3 contains 13 residues. Germline assignment: CDR1 MDHEN and CDR2 SYDVKM. Concerning this clone: Antigen: not known.

Here the sequenced sample was CD4+ T cells from PBMCs cultured with HCoV-NL63 spike peptides, taken after COVID-19 vaccination. The rearrangement uses TRBV28 and TRBJ1-2; TRBD1 aligns across 8 bases. This sequence was found in a human donor who received a COVID-19 vaccine. Some clones in this sample may be carry-over from other donors' samples. The DNA for the CDR3 is TGTGCCAGCAGTTCCTCAGGGGGCGAGGGCTACACCTTC. Translating it yields CASSSSGGEGYTF.